This T cell receptor beta chain is drawn from a study of cytomegalovirus exposure and HLA in healthy donors. Findings and limits, study-wide: Presence/absence analysis assumed near-uniform sequencing depth across donors.

V was clipped by 2 bases and J by 8 bases; unmatched bases: 12. CDR3 length: 16 residues. Germline lookup yields CDR1 SGHRS and CDR2 YFSETQ. Concerning this clone itself: Its antigen is unidentified.

Primers for the PCR totalled 60 Vbeta and 13 Jbeta. Libraries were prepared by immunoSEQ multiplex PCR; TCRdb keeps only in-frame clonotypes and omits some of them. The table records 100,000 or so clones, approximately 82% of them present only once. The clonotype comes from a woman between 18 and 29 years old in good health and CMV-seronegative. Input material: PBMCs. This rearrangement joins TRBV5-1 to TRBJ1-4; 7 nucleotides line up with TRBD1. The CDR3 is CASSLGSGGPLEKLFF. The CDR3 DNA is TGCGCCAGCAGCTTAGGTTCAGGGGGGCCCTTGGAAAAACTGTTTTTT.